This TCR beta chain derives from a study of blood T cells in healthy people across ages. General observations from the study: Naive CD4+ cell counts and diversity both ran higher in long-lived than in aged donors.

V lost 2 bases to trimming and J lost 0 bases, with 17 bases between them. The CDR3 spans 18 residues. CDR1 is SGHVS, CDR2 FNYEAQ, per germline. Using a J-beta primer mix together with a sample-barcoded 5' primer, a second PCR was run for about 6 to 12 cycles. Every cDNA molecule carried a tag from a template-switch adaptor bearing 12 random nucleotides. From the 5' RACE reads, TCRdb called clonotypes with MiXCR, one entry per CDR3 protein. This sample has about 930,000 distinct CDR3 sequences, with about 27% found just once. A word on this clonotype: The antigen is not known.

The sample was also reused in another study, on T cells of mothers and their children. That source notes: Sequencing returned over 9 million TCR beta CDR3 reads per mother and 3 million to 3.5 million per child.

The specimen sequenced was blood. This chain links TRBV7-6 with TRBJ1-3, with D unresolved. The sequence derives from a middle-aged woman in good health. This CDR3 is CASSLKVYSLLSGNTIYF. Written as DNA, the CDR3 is TGTGCCAGCAGCTTAAAGGTGTACAGCCTTCTCTCTGGAAACACCATATATTTT.